This is a list of T cell receptor beta chains from one sample in a study of tumor and adjacent non-tumor tissue in lung cancer. TCRdb itself ran the multiplex PCR reads through MiXCR, one entry per CDR3 protein. This sample has about 200,000 distinct CDR3 sequences, with about 76% found just once. Sequencing was performed on lung tumor tissue. These receptors were taken from a man in his sixties with non-small cell lung cancer. Both conserved end residues are part of each CDR3. The D gene is left open where the match is weak. Clone size is shown for a subset of rows, as once, few, many or a class of expanded clone.

TRBV28	TRBJ1-2	once	NA	CASIKDRYTNYGYTF	TGTGCCAGCATCAAGGACCGATACACGAACTATGGTTACACCTTC
TRBV12-3/TRBV12-4	TRBJ2-7	many	TRBD2	CASSLGSGGYYEQYF	TGTGCCAGCAGTTTAGGGTCGGGGGGATACTACGAGCAGTACTTC
TRBV11-2	TRBJ1-1	NA	NA	CASGLRSYTNTEVFF	TGTGCCAGCGGGCTGCGGTCATATACGAACACCGAAGTTTTCTTT
TRBV11-2	TRBJ2-3	NA	TRBD2	CASSSPRTSGCADTQYF	TGTGCCAGCAGCTCTCCCCGGACTAGCGGGTGTGCAGATACGCAGTATTTT
TRBV5-1	TRBJ2-7	NA	TRBD2	CASTSWLAGDQQYF	TGCGCCAGCACCTCATGGCTGGCGGGGGATCAGCAGTACTTC
TRBV5-1	TRBJ1-2	NA	TRBD1	CASSGEIGGLGGYTF	TGCGCCAGCAGCGGAGAGATAGGGGGCCTAGGTGGCTACACCTTC
TRBV10-1	TRBJ2-1	medium-sized	NA	CASSENPDSYNEQFF	TGCGCCAGCAGTGAAAATCCAGATTCCTACAATGAGCAGTTCTTC
TRBV6-5	TRBJ1-6	NA	TRBD1	CASSFRQGNSPLHF	TGTGCCAGCAGTTTTCGACAGGGGAATTCACCCCTCCACTTT
TRBV6-1	TRBJ2-1	many	NA	CASSEQSRGYGHEQFF	TGTGCCAGCAGCGAACAAAGCCGTGGGTATGGCCATGAGCAGTTCTTC
TRBV11-1	TRBJ2-1	NA	TRBD2	CASRLSRLAGGNNEQFF	TGTGCCAGCAGATTATCTCGACTAGCGGGAGGCAATAATGAGCAGTTCTTC
TRBV9	TRBJ2-2	NA	NA	CASSVDQGGTGELFF	TGTGCCAGCAGCGTAGATCAGGGGGGTACCGGGGAGCTGTTTTTT
TRBV12-3/TRBV12-4	TRBJ1-4	NA	TRBD1	CSSSLWAGDSGEKLFF	TGTTCCAGCAGTTTATGGGCGGGGGACAGCGGTGAAAAACTGTTTTTT
TRBV4-3	TRBJ2-3	NA	TRBD2	CACSQASSGGRADTQYF	TGCGCCTGCAGCCAAGCTTCTAGCGGGGGGCGCGCAGATACGCAGTATTTT
TRBV20-1	TRBJ2-3	NA	NA	CGARPSLTPNRVGDTQYF	TGCGGTGCTAGACCCAGCCTTACTCCAAATAGGGTAGGAGATACGCAGTATTTT
TRBV5-4	TRBJ2-1	few	NA	CASSQDYRPYNEQFF	TGTGCCAGCAGTCAGGACTATCGACCTTACAATGAGCAGTTCTTC
TRBV11-3	TRBJ2-1	NA	TRBD2	CASRLVGTSWGEKQFF	TGTGCCAGCAGATTAGTTGGGACTAGCTGGGGGGAGAAGCAGTTCTTC
TRBV5-1	TRBJ1-1	NA	NA	CASSLAQTNTETFF	TGCGCCAGCAGCTTGGCACAGACGAACACTGAAACTTTCTTT
TRBV10-1	TRBJ1-1	NA	TRBD1	CACSESTGRNTEAFF	TGCGCCTGCAGTGAGTCGACAGGGCGGAACACTGAAGCTTTCTTC
TRBV5-1	TRBJ2-2	NA	NA	CASSLVRTHTGELFF	TGCGCCAGCAGCTTGGTGCGAACACACACCGGGGAGCTGTTTTTT
TRBV6-5	TRBJ2-5	many	NA	CASSRLDGETQYF	TGTGCCAGCAGTCGACTAGACGGGGAGACCCAGTACTTC
TRBV11-2	TRBJ2-6	NA	NA	CVNSPFSGVNVLTF	TGTGTCAACAGTCCTTTCTCTGGGGTCAACGTCCTGACTTTC
TRBV6-1	TRBJ2-5	NA	TRBD2	CASSGLVGGKETQYF	TGTGCCAGCAGTGGACTAGTGGGGGGGAAAGAGACCCAGTACTTC
TRBV6-2/TRBV6-3	TRBJ2-2	NA	NA	CARRAGNTGELFF	TGTGCCAGACGCGCAGGGAACACCGGGGAGCTGTTTTTT
TRBV20-1	TRBJ2-1	NA	TRBD2	CSARRGGTGAGEQFF	TGCAGTGCTAGACGCGGGGGGACTGGCGCGGGTGAGCAGTTCTTC
TRBV20-1	TRBJ1-5	few	TRBD1	CSASRTGNQPQHF	TGCAGTGCTAGTAGGACAGGGAATCAGCCCCAGCATTTT
TRBV6-1	TRBJ1-1	NA	NA	CDSSESGSRGVASF	TGTGACAGCAGTGAAAGCGGATCGCGAGGGGTAGCTTCCTTT
TRBV7-8	TRBJ2-3	few	NA	CASSLQVGRTDTQYF	TGTGCCAGTAGCTTACAAGTCGGGCGCACAGATACGCAGTATTTT
TRBV11-3	TRBJ1-1	NA	TRBD1	CASSLDGQAANTEAFF	TGTGCCAGCAGCTTAGATGGACAGGCTGCAAACACTGAAGCTTTCTTT
TRBV11-2	TRBJ2-5	NA	NA	CASSIRRGRETQYF	TGTGCCAGCAGCATTAGACGGGGGCGAGAGACCCAGTACTTC
TRBV4-3	TRBJ2-7	NA	NA	CARSQGRGTISYEQYF	TGCGCCAGGAGCCAAGGAAGAGGAACTATCTCCTACGAGCAGTACTTC
TRBV11-2	TRBJ1-1	NA	TRBD1	CASSLAGTGLFDIEAFF	TGTGCCAGCAGCTTGGCCGGGACAGGTCTTTTTGATATTGAAGCTTTCTTT
TRBV11-1	TRBJ2-7	NA	NA	CTSSLNSYEQYF	TGTACCAGCAGCTTAAATAGCTATGAGCAGTACTTC
TRBV11-3	TRBJ2-5	few	TRBD1	CASSLLTGGGEETQYF	TGTGCCAGCAGCTTATTGACAGGGGGTGGAGAAGAGACCCAGTACTTC
TRBV7-8	TRBJ2-1	few	TRBD2	CASSYQRGQFF	TGTGCCAGCAGCTATCAGCGGGGACAGTTCTTC
TRBV6-5	TRBJ1-2	NA	TRBD1	CASSNSSGTGANYGYTF	TGTGCCAGCAGTAACTCATCCGGGACAGGGGCTAACTATGGCTACACCTTC
TRBV20-1	TRBJ2-6	NA	NA	CSAECETGANVLTF	TGCAGTGCCGAGTGTGAGACTGGGGCCAACGTCCTGACTTTC
TRBV11-1	TRBJ2-5	few	TRBD1	CASSLGQGGGTQYF	TGTGCCAGCAGCTTGGGACAGGGAGGAGGGACCCAGTACTTC
TRBV6-1	TRBJ1-2	NA	NA	CASSEAQAGYGYTF	TGTGCCAGCAGTGAGGCACAGGCTGGCTATGGCTATACCTTC
TRBV20-1	TRBJ1-5	once	TRBD1	CSARDSLQGADNQPQHF	TGCAGTGCTAGAGATTCCTTACAGGGGGCAGACAATCAGCCCCAGCATTTT
TRBV6-1	TRBJ1-5	NA	TRBD1	CASSVRDRYNQHQHF	TGTGCCAGCAGCGTCCGGGACAGGTATAATCAGCACCAGCATTTT
TRBV11-3	TRBJ1-1	medium-sized	TRBD1	CASSYGTGGPQSAFF	TGTGCCAGCAGCTACGGGACAGGGGGGCCCCAGTCAGCTTTCTTT
TRBV6-1	TRBJ2-3	NA	TRBD2	CACSETGGADTQYF	TGTGCCTGCAGTGAAACCGGGGGGGCAGATACGCAGTATTTT
TRBV6-5	TRBJ1-6	NA	NA	CASSYSTDIRGSPLHF	TGTGCCAGCAGTTACTCTACGGACATACGGGGTTCACCCCTCCACTTC
TRBV11-3	TRBJ2-3	NA	NA	CASSYLWTSTADTQYF	TGTGCCAGCAGCTACCTCTGGACCTCGACAGCAGATACGCAGTATTTT
TRBV20-1	TRBJ2-3	NA	TRBD1	CSAIQQGAGSGTQYF	TGCAGTGCTATCCAACAGGGGGCCGGGTCAGGTACGCAGTATTTT
TRBV20-1	TRBJ1-1	NA	NA	CSARGRGYTEVFF	TGCAGTGCTAGAGGCAGGGGATACACTGAAGTTTTCTTT
TRBV5-4	TRBJ2-5	once	TRBD1	CDSSKWDRGRRETQYF	TGTGACAGCAGCAAATGGGACAGGGGGCGCCGAGAGACCCAGTACTTC
TRBV20-1	TRBJ2-7	NA	NA	CSAPPRGSSYEKYF	TGCAGTGCTCCCCCTAGAGGGAGTTCCTACGAGAAGTACTTC